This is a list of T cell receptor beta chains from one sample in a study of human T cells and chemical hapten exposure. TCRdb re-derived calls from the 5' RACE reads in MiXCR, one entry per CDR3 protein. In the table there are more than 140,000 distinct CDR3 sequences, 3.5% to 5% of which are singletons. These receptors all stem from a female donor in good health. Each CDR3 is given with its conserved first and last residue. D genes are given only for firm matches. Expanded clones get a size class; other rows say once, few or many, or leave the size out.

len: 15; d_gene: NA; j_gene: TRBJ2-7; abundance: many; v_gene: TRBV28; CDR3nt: TGTGCCAGCAGTGTCGCCCTTCTTATTACCTACGAGCAGTACTTC; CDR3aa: CASSVALLITYEQYF
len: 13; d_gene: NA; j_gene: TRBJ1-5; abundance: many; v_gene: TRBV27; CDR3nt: TGTGCCAGCAGTTTACGCAGGGCTCAGCCCCAGCATTTT; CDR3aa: CASSLRRAQPQHF
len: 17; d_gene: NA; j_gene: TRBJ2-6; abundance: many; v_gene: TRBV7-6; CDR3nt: TGTGCCAGCAGCCCAACGTCACCTTCTTCTGGGGCCAACGTCCTGACTTTC; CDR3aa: CASSPTSPSSGANVLTF
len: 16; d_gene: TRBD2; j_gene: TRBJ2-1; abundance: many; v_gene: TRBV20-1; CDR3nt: TGCAGTGCTAACCGTCCCACTAGCGGGGGGTACAATGAGCAGTTCTTC; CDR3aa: CSANRPTSGGYNEQFF
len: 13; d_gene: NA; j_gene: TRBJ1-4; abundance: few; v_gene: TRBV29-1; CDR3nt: TGCAGCGTCCGTGGGGGGGCAGGAGAAAAACTGTTTTTT; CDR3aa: CSVRGGAGEKLFF
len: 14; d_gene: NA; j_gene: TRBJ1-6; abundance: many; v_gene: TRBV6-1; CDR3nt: TGTGCCAGCAGCTCGGGACCGTATAATTCACCCCTCCACTTT; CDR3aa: CASSSGPYNSPLHF
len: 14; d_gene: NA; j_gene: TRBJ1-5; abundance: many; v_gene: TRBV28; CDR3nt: TGTGCCAGCAGGTTGGGCAAGGGCAATCAGCCCCAGCATTTT; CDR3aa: CASRLGKGNQPQHF
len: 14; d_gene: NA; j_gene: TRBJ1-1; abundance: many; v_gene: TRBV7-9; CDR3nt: TGTGCCAGCAGCTTAGCAGCACAGGAGACTGAAGCTTTCTTT; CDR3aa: CASSLAAQETEAFF
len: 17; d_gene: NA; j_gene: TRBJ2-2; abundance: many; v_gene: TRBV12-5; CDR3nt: TGTGCTAGTGGTTTGGTACTAGTCCCCGCGAACACCGGGGAGCTGTTTTTT; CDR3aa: CASGLVLVPANTGELFF
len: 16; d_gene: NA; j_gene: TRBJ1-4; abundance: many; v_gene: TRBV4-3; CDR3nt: TGCGCCAGCAGCCAAGGGAGATACATTACTAATGAAAAACTGTTTTTT; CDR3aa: CASSQGRYITNEKLFF
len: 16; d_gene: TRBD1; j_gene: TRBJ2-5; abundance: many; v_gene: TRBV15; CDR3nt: TGTGCCACCAGCAGGAAACAGGGGGTCGGTGGAGAGACCCAGTACTTC; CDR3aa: CATSRKQGVGGETQYF
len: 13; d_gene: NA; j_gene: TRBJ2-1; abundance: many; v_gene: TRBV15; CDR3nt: TGTGCCACCAGCAGAGCTCTCAGCACTGAGCAGTTCTTC; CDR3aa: CATSRALSTEQFF
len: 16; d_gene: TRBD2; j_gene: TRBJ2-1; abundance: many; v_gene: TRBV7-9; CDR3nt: TGTGCCAGCAGCTTTCTACTAGCGGATCGCTACAATGAGCAGTTCTTC; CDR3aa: CASSFLLADRYNEQFF
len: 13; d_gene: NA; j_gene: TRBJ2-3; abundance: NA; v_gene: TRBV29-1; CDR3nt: TGCAGCGTTGGACTCCAAGCGACAAATACGCAGTATTTT; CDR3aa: CSVGLQATNTQYF
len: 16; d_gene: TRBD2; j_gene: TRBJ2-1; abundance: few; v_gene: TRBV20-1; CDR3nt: TGCAGTGCTGCCATTAGCGGGGGGGCGGGGGGCAATGAGCAGTTCTTC; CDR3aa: CSAAISGGAGGNEQFF
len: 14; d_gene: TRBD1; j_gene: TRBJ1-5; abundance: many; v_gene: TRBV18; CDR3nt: TGTGCCAGCTCCCGGGACAGGCAGGAGAAGCCCCAGCATTTT; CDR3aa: CASSRDRQEKPQHF
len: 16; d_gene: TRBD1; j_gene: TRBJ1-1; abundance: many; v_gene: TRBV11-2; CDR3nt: TGTGCCAGCAGCTCCGATAGACAGGGGTGGAACACTGAAGCTTTCTTT; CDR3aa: CASSSDRQGWNTEAFF
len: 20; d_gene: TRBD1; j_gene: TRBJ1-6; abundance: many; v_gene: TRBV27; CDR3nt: TGTGCCAGCAGTTTCCGGCCTGGACAGGGGCCTCGAGTTCGTGGTTCACCCCTCCACTTT; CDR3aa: CASSFRPGQGPRVRGSPLHF
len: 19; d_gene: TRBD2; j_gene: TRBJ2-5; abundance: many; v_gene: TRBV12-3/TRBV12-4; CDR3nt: TGTGCCAGCAGTTTAGGGTGGACTAGCGGGGGGGCCGGTGAGGAGACCCAGTACTTC; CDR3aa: CASSLGWTSGGAGEETQYF
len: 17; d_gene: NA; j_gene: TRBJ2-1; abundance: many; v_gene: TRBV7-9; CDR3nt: TGTGCCAGCAGCTTCGTCGGGGGGGGACAGGGCAAACATGAGCAGTTCTTC; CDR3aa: CASSFVGGGQGKHEQFF
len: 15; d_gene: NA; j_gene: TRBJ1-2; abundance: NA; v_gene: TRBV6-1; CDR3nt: TGTGCCAGCAGTCGAGAGAGCCCGGACCCTTATGGCTACACCTTC; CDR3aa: CASSRESPDPYGYTF
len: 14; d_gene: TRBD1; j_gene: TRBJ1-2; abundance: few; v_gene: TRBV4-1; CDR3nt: TGCGCCAGCAGCCAGCCGGGACAGAGATATGGCTACACCTTC; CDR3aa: CASSQPGQRYGYTF
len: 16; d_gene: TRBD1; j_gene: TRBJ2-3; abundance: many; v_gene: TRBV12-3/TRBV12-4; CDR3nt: TGTGCCAGCAGTTTCCGCCCCCAGGGGGCCGAAGATACGCAGTATTTT; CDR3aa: CASSFRPQGAEDTQYF
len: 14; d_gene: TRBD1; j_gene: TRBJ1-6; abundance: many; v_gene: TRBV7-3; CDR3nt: TGTGCCAGCAGCTCAGGACAGGGAAGTTCACCCCTCCACTTT; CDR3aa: CASSSGQGSSPLHF
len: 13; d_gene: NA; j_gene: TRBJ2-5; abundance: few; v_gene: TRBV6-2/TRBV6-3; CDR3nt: TGTGCCAGCAGTTACGGGGCCAGAGAGACCCAGTACTTC; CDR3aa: CASSYGARETQYF
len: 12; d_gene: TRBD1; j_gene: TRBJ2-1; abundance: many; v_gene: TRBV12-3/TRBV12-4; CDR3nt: TGTGCCAGCAGAGTGGGACAGGAGAGGCAGTTCTTC; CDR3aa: CASRVGQERQFF
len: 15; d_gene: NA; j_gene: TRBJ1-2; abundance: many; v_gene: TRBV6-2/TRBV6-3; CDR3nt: TGTGCCAGCAGAATATTTTCGATTCTTAACTATGGCTACACCTTC; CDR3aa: CASRIFSILNYGYTF
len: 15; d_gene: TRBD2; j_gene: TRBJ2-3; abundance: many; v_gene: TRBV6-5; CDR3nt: TGTGCCAGCAGTTACACTAGCGGGGGGCCAGATACGCAGTATTTT; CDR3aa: CASSYTSGGPDTQYF
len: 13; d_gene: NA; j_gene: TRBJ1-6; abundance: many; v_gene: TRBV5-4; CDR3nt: TGTGCCAGCAGCTTGGTTGGGGCAGAGAGGCTCCACTTT; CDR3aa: CASSLVGAERLHF
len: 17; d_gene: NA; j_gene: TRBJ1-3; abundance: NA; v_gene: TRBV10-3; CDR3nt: TGTGCCATCAGTGAGTCGCACGCAATTGGGGGAGGAAACACCATATATTTT; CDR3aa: CAISESHAIGGGNTIYF
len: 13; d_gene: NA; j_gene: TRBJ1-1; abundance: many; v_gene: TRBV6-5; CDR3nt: TGTGCCAGCAGCTCCAGGGGTCCCAGGGAAGCTTTCTTT; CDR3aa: CASSSRGPREAFF
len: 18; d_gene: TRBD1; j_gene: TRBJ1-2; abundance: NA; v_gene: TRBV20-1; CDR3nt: TGCAGTGCTAGAGGACAGGGGGGTGCGGATTGTAGAAACTATGGCTACACCTTC; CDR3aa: CSARGQGGADCRNYGYTF
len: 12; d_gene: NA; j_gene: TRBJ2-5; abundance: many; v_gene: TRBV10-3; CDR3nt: TGTGCCATCAGTGAGCTTGGGGAGACCCAGTACTTC; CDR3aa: CAISELGETQYF
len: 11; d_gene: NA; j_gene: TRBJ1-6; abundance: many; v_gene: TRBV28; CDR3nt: TGTGCCAGCAGTTTTCAAGGCACCCTCCACTTT; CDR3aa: CASSFQGTLHF
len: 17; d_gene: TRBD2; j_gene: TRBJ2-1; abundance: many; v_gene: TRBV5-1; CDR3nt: TGCGCCAGCAGCACCAGGACTAGCGGGGGGCTGACCAATGAGCAGTTCTTC; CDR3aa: CASSTRTSGGLTNEQFF
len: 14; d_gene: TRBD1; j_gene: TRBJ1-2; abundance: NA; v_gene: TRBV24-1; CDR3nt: TGTGCCACCAGTGATGGGGACAGGGTCTATGGCTACACCTTC; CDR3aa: CATSDGDRVYGYTF
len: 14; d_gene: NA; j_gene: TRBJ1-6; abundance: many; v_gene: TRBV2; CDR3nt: TGTGCCAGCACCCCAGGGCACTATAATTCACCCCTCCACTTT; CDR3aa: CASTPGHYNSPLHF
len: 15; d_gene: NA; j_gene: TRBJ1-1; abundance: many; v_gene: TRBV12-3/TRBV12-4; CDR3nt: TGTGCCAGCAGTGCCCCTTCACAGGGCACCGACGAAGCTTTCTTT; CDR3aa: CASSAPSQGTDEAFF
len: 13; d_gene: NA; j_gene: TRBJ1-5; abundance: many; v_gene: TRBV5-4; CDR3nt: TGTGCCAGCAGCTTGGACAGCAATCAGCCCCAGCATTTT; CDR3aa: CASSLDSNQPQHF
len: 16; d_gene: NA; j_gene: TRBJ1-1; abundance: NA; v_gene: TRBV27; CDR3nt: TGTGCCAGCAGATCCCGTGGGGGCGGAATGAACACTGAAGCTTTCTTT; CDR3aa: CASRSRGGGMNTEAFF
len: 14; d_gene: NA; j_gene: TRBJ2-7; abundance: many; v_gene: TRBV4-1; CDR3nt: TGCGCCAGCAGCCAAGAAGCCGTTACCTACGAGCAGTACTTC; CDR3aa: CASSQEAVTYEQYF
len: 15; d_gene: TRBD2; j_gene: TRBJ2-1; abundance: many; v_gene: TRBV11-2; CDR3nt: TGTGCCAGCAGCTTAGACCTAGCGGACTACAATGAGCAGTTCTTC; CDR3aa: CASSLDLADYNEQFF
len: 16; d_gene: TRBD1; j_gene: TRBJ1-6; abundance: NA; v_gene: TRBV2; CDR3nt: TGTGCCAGCAGTGCCAGATCAGGGGGCAAGAATTCACCCCTCCACTTT; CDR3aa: CASSARSGGKNSPLHF
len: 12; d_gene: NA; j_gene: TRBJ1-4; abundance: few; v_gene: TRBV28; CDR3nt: TGTGCCAGCAGTTCTCGATCAGAAAAACTGTTTTTT; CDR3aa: CASSSRSEKLFF
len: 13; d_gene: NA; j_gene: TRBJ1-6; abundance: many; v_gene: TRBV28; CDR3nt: TGTGCCAGCAGTTTAACTGGGGCCCCAACCCTCCACTTT; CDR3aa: CASSLTGAPTLHF
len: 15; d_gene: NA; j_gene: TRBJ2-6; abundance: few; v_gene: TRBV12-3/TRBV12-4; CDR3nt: TGTGCCAGCAGTACTGGGGGTACCGGGGCCAACGTCCTGACTTTC; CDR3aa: CASSTGGTGANVLTF
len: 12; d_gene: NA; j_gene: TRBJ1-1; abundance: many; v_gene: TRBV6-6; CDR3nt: TGTGCCAGCAGTTACTCGGAACCTGAAGCTTTCTTT; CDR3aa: CASSYSEPEAFF
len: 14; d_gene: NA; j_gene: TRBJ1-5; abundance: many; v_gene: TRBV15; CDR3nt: TGTGCCACCAGCAGAAATCCCAGGGCCCAGCCCCAGCATTTT; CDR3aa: CATSRNPRAQPQHF
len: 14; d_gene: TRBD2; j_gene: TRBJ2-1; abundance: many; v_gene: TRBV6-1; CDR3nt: TGTGCCAGTCTACGGGGGGGGGTCGACAATGAGCAGTTCTTC; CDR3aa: CASLRGGVDNEQFF
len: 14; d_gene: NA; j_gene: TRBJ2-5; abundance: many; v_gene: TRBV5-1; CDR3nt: TGCGCCAGCAGGATGCGGGCCCCCCAAGAGACCCAGTACTTC; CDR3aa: CASRMRAPQETQYF
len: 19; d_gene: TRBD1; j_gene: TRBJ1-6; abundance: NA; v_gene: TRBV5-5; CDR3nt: TGTGCCAGCAGCTTGGTCGTGGGACAGGGCGGTGCCTATAATTCACCCCTCCACTTT; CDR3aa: CASSLVVGQGGAYNSPLHF